This T cell receptor (beta chain) was observed in a study of blood T cell repertoires in COVID-19. Study-wide context: Donors in the United States, Italy and Spain gave samples during acute or convalescent COVID-19. T cells, B-cell-depleted T cells, or PBMCs supplied cDNA or gDNA.

How the authors handled the data: Reference gene primer amplification gave nucleated cell count estimates. Libraries were prepared by immunoSEQ multiplex PCR; TCRdb keeps only in-frame clonotypes and omits some of them. For V, J and clone size, that table is used; D and trimming come from the DNA. The data contain roughly 30,000 clones, around three quarters of them singletons. V was trimmed by 1 base and J by 0 bases, leaving 13 bases between them. CDR1 and CDR2 from the germline V gene are SGHRS and YFSETQ. The CDR3 length is 17 residues. The chain combines TRBV5-1 with TRBJ2-2, with D possibly matching TRBD1 (5 bases). The source of this sequence is a man aged 65-85 years with acute or convalescent COVID-19. Sequencing was performed on peripheral blood. The CDR3 nucleotides are TGCGCCAGCAGCTTGAATCCGGACACCTCGAACACCGGGGAGCTGTTTTTT. It translates to CASSLNPDTSNTGELFF.